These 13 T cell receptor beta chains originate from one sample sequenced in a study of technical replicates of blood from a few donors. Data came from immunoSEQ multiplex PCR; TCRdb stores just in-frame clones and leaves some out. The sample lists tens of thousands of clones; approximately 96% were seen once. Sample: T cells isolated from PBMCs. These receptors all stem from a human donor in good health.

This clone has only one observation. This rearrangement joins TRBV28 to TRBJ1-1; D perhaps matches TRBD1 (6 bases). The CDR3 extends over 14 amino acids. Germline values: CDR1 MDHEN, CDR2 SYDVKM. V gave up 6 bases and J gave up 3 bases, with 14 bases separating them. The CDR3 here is CASRTPGQYTEAFF. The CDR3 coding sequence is TGTGCCAGCAGAACCCCAGGACAGTACACTGAAGCTTTCTTT. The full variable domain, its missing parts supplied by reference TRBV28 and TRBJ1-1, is DVKVTQSSRYLVKRTGEKVFLECVQDMDHENMFWYRQDPGLGLRLIYFSYDVKMKEKGDIPEGYSVSREKKERFSLILESASTNQTSMYLCASRTPGQYTEAFFGQGTRLTVV.

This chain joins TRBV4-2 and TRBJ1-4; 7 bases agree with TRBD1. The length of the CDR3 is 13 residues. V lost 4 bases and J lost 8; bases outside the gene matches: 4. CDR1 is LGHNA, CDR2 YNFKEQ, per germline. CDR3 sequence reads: CASSPGQQEKLFF. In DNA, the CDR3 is TGTGCCAGCAGCCCGGGACAGCAAGAAAAACTGTTTTTT.

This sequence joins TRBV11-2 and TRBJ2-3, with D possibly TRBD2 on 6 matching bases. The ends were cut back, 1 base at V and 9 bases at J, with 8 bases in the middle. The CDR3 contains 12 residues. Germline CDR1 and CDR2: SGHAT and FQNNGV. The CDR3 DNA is TGTGCCAGCAGCTTAGGGGGGGACACGCAGTATTTT. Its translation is CASSLGGDTQYF.

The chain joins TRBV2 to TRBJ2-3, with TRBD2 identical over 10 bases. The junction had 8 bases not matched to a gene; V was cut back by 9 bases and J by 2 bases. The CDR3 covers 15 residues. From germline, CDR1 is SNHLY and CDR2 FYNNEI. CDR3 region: CAREPSGSPTDTQYF. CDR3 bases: TGTGCCAGAGAACCTAGCGGGAGTCCCACAGATACGCAGTATTTT. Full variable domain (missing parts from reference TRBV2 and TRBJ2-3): EPEVTQTPSHQVTQMGQEVILRCVPISNHLYFYWYRQILGQKVEFLVSFYNNEISEKSEIFDDQFSVERPDGSNFTLKIRSTKLEDSAMYFCAREPSGSPTDTQYFGPGTRLTVL.

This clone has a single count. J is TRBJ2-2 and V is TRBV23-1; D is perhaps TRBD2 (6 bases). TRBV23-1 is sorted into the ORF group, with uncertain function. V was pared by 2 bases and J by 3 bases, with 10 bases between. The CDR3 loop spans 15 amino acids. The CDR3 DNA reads TGCGCCAGCAGTCAAACGGGAGCCGACACCGGGGAGCTGTTTTTT. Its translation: CASSQTGADTGELFF.

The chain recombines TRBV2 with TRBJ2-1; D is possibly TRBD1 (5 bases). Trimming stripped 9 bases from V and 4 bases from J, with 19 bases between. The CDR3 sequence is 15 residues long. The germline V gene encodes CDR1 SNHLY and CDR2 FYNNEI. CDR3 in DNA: TGTGCCAGAACGGACACCCCTACGGGTTACAATGAGCAGTTCTTC. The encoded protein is CARTDTPTGYNEQFF.

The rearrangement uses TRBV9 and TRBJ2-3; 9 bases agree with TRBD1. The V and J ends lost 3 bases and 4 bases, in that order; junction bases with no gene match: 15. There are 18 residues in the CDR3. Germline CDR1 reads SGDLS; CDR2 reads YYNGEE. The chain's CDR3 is CASSDPLHTGGFADTQYF. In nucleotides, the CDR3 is TGTGCCAGCAGCGACCCGCTTCATACAGGGGGCTTTGCAGATACGCAGTATTTT. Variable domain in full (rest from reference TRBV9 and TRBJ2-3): DSGVTQTPKHLITATGQRVTLRCSPRSGDLSVYWYQQSLDQGLQFLIQYYNGEERAKGNILERFSAQQFPDLHSELNLSSLELGDSALYFCASSDPLHTGGFADTQYFGPGTRLTVL.

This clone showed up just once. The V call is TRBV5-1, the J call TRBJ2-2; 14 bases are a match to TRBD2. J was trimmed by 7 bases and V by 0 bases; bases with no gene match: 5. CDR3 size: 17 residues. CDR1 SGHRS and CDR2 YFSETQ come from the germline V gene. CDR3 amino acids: CASSLAGTSGRNGELFF. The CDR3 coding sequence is TGCGCCAGCAGCTTGGCCGGGACTAGCGGGAGAAACGGGGAGCTGTTTTTT.

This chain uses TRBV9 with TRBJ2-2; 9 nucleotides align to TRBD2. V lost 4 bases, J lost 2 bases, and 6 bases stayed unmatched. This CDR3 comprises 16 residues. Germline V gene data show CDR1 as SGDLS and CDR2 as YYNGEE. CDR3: CASSTREGQNTGELFF. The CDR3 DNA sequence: TGTGCCAGCAGCACGCGGGAGGGCCAAAACACCGGGGAGCTGTTTTTT.

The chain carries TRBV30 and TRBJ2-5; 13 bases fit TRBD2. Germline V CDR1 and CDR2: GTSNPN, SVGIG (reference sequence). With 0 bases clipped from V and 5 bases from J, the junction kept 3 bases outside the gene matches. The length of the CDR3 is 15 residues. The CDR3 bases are TGTGCCTGGAGTGTACTAGCGGGAGGGCCGGAGACCCAGTACTTC. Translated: CAWSVLAGGPETQYF.

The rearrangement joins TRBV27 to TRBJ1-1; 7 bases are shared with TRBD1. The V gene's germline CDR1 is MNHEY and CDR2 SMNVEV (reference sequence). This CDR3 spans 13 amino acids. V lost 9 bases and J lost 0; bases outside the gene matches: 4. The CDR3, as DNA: TGTGCCAGTTATAGGGGGCTGAACACTGAAGCTTTCTTT. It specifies CASYRGLNTEAFF.

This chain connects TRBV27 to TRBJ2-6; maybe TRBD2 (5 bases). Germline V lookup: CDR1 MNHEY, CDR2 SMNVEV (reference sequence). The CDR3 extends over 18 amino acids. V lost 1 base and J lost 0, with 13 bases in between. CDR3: CASSLYPGNPSGANVLTF. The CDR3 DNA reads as TGTGCCAGCAGTTTATATCCGGGGAACCCCTCTGGGGCCAACGTCCTGACTTTC.

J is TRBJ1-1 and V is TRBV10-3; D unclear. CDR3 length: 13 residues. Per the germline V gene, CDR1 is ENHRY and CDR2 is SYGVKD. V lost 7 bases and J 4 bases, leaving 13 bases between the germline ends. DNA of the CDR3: TGTGCCATCACCACAGACCGGGGCACTGAAGCTTTCTTT. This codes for CAITTDRGTEAFF.